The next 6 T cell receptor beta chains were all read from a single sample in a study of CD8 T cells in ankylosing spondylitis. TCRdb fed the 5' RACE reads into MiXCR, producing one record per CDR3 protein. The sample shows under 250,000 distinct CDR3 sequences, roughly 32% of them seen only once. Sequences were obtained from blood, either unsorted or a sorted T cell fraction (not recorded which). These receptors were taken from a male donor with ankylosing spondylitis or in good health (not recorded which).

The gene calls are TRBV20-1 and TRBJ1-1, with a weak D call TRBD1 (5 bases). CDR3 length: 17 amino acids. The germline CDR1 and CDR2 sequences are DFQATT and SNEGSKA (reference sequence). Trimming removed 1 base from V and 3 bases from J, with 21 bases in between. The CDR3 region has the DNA TGCAGTGCTAGAGGGGTGGGACTGGCGCTGGGGGACACTGAAGCTTTCTTT. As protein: CSARGVGLALGDTEAFF.

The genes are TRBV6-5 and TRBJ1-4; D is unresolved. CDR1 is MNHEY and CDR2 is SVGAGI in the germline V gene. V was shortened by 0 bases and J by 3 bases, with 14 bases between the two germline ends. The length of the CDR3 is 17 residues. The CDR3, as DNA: TGTGCCAGCAGTTACTCAGTCCAGGCGGAATCTAATGAAAAACTGTTTTTT. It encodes CASSYSVQAESNEKLFF.

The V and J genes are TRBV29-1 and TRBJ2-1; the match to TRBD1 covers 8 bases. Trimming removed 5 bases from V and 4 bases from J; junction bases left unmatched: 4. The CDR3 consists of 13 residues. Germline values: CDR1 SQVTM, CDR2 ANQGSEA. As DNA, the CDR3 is TGCAGCGTTAAGGGACAGGCGTACAATGAGCAGTTCTTC. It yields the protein CSVKGQAYNEQFF.

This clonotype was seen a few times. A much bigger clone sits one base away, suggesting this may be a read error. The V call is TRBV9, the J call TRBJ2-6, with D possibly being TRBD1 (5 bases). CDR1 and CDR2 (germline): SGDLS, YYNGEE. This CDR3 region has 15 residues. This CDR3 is CASSVGGSGANGLTF. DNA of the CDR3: TGTGCCAGCAGCGTAGGAGGCTCTGGGGCCAACGGCCTGACTTTC.

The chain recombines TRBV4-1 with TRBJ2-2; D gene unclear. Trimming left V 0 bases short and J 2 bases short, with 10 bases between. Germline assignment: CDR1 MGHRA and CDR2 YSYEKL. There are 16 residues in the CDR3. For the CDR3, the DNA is TGCGCCAGCAGCCAAGATCCGTCTCCTAACACCGGGGAGCTGTTTTTT. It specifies CASSQDPSPNTGELFF.

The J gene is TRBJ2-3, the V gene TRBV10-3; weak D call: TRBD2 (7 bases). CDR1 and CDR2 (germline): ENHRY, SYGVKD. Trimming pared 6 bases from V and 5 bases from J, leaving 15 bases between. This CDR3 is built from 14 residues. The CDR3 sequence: CAIRSGGAVDTQYF. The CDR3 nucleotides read TGTGCCATCAGAAGTGGGGGGGCAGTAGATACGCAGTATTTT.